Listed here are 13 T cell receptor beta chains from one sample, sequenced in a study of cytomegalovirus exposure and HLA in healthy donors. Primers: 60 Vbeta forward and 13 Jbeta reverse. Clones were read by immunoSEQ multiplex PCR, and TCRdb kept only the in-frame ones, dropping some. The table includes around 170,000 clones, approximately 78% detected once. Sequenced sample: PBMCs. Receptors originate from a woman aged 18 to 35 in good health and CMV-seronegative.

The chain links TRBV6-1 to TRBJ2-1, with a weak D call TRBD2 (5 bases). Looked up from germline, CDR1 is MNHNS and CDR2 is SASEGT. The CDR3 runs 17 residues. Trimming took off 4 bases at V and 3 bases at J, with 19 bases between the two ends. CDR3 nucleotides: TGTGCCAGCAGTGGGCTTATCGGACTGTTTGACTACAATGAGCAGTTCTTC. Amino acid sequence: CASSGLIGLFDYNEQFF.

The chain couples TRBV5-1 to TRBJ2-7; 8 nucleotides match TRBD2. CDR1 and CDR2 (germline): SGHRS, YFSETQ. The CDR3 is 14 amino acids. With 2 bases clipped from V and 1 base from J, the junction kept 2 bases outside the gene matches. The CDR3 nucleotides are TGCGCCAGCAGCTTCGGACTAGCTTCCTACGAGCAGTACTTC. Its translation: CASSFGLASYEQYF.

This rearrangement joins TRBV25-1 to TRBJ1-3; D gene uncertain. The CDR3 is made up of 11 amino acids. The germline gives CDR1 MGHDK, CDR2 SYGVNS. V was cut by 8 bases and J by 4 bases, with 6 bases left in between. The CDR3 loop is CASVGGNTIYF. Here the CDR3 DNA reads TGTGCCAGCGTGGGCGGAAACACCATATATTTT.

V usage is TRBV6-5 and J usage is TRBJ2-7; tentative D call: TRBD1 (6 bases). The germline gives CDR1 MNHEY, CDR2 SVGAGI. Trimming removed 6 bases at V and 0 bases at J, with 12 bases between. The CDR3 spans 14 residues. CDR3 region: CASSTAGDSYEQYF. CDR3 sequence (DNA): TGTGCCAGCAGCACGGCAGGGGACTCCTACGAGCAGTACTTC.

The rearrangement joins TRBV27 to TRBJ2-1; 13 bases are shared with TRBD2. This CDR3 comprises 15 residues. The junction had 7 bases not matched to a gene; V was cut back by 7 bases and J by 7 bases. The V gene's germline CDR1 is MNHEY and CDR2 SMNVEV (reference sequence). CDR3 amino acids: CASTPGTSGVNEQFF. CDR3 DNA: TGTGCCAGCACCCCAGGGACTAGCGGGGTTAATGAGCAGTTCTTC.

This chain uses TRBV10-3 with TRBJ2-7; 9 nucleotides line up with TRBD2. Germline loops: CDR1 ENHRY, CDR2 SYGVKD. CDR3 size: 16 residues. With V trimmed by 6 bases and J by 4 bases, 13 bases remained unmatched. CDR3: CAIRRSGTSPYYEQYF. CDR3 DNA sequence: TGTGCCATCAGGAGATCCGGGACTAGCCCTTATTACGAGCAGTACTTC.

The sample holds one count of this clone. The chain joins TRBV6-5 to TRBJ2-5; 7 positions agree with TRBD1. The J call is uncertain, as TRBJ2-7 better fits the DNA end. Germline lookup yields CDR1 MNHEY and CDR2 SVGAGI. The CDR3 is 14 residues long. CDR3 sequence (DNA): TGTGCCAGCAGTCACAGACAGGGTTCCTACGAGCAGTACTTC. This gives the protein CASSHRQGSYEQYF.

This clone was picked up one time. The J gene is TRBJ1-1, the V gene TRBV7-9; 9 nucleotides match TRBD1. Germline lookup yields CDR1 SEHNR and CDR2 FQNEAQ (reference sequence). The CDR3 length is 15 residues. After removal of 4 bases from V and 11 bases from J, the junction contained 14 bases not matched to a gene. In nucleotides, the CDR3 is TGTGCCAGCAGCTATCGCTCCGGGACAGGGTACTTGGCTTTCTTT. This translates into CASSYRSGTGYLAFF.

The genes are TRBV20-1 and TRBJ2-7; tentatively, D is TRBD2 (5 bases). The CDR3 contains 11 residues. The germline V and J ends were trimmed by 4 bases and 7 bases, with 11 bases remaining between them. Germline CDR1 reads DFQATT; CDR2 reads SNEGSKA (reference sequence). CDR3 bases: TGCAGTGCTATACTAGTGGGGGAGCAGTACTTC. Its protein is CSAILVGEQYF.

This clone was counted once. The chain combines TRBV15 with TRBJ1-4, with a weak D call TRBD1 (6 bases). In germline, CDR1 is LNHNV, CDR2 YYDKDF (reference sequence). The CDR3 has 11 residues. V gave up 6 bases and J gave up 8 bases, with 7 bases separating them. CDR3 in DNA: TGTGCCACCAGGCAGGGGGAAAAACTGTTTTTT. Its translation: CATRQGEKLFF.

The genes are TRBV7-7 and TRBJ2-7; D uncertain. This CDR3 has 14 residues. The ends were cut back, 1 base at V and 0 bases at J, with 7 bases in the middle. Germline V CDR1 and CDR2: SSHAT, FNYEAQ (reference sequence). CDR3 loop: CASSLGPSSYEQYF. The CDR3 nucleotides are TGTGCCAGCAGCTTAGGTCCCAGCTCCTACGAGCAGTACTTC.

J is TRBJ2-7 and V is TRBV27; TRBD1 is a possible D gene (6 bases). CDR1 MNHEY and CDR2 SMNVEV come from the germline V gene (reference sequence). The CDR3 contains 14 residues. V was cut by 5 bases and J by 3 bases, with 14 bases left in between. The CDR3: CASSKGTRGYEQYF. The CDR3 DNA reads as TGTGCCAGCAGTAAAGGTACCAGGGGCTACGAGCAGTACTTC.

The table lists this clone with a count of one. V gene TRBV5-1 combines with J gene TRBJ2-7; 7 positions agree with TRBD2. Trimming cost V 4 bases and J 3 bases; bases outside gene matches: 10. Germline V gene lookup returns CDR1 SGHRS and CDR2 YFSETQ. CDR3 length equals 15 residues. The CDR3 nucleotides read TGCGCCAGCAGCCCGGCGCTAGGGGAGGGCTACGAGCAGTACTTC. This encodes CASSPALGEGYEQYF. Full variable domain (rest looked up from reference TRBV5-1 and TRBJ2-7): KAGVTQTPRYLIKTRGQQVTLSCSPISGHRSVSWYQQTPGQGLQFLFEYFSETQRNKGNFPGRFSGRQFSNSRSEMNVSTLELGDSALYLCASSPALGEGYEQYFGPGTRLTVT.